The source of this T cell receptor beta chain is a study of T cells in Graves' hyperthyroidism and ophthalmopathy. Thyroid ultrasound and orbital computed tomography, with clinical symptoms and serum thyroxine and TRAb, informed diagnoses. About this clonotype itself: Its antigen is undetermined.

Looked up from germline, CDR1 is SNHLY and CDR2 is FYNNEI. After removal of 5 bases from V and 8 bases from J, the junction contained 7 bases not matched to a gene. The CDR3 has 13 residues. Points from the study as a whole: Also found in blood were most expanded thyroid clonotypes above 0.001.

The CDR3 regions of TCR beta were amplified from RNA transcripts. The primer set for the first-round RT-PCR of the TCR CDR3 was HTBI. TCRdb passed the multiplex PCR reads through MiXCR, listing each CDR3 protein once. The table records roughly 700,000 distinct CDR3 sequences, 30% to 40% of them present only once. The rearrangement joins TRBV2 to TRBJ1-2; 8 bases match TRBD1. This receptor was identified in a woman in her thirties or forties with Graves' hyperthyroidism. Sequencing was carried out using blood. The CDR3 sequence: CASSYRTGKGYTF. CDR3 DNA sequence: TGTGCCAGCAGTTACCGGACAGGGAAGGGCTACACCTTC.